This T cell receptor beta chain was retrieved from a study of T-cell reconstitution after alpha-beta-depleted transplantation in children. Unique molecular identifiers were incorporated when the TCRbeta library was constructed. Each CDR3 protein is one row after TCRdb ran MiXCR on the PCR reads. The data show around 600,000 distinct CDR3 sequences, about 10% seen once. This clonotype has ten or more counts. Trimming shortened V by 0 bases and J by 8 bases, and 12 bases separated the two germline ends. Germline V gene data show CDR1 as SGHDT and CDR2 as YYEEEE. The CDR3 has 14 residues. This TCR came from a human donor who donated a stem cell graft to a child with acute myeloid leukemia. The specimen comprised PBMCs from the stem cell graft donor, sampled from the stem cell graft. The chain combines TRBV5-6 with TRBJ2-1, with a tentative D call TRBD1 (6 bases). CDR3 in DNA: TGTGCCAGCAGCTTGGACAGGGTTTTGGATGAGCAGTTCTTC. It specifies CASSLDRVLDEQFF.